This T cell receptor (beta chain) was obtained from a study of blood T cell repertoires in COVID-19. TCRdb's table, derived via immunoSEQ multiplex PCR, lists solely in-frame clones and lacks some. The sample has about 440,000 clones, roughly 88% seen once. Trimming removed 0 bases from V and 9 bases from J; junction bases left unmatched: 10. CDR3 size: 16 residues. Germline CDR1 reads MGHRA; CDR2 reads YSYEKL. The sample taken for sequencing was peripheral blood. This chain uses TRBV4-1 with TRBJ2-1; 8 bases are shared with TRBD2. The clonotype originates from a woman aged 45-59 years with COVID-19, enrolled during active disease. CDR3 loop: CASSQDLVAGKREQFF. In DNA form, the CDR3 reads TGCGCCAGCAGCCAAGATCTGGTAGCGGGGAAGCGTGAGCAGTTCTTC.